Here is one T cell receptor beta chain with its context. Its antigen is still unknown. This sample is part of a study of cytomegalovirus exposure and HLA in healthy donors. Study-wide results and caveats: TCR association rates varied by HLA locus in a later analysis, with DRB1 highest and HLA-C lowest. In a later analysis, CMV-associated beta chains were mostly HLA-associated, it appeared. In an earlier analysis, about 87% or about 30%: the productive usage of most TCR beta V segments.

In the PCR, 60 Vbeta and 13 Jbeta primers were used. Method: immunoSEQ multiplex PCR; TCRdb's copy keeps in-frame clones and lacks some. The top ten clones hold approximately 1.3% of a sample with approximately 150,000 clones, about 80% of them seen once. The study sampled nominally healthy donors, though unrecorded immune exposures were likely. With 6 bases clipped from V and 8 bases from J, the junction kept 11 bases outside the gene matches. The CDR3 loop spans 14 amino acids. The germline gives CDR1 GTSNPN, CDR2 SVGIG (reference sequence). This clonotype was obtained from a man aged 25 to 40 in good health and CMV-seronegative. The sample was PBMCs. V usage is TRBV30 and J usage is TRBJ2-1; TRBD2 agrees at 9 bases. The CDR3 sequence: CACPHSGSYYEQFF. In DNA, the CDR3 is TGTGCCTGCCCGCATAGCGGGAGTTATTATGAGCAGTTCTTC.